Presented here are 10 T cell receptor beta chains from one specimen sequenced in a study of T cells after posttransplantation cyclophosphamide. TCRdb's copy holds only in-frame clones and misses some; the assay was immunoSEQ multiplex PCR. The table lists tens of thousands of clones, roughly 90% of them singletons. Controls had myeloablative marrow grafts with methotrexate and calcineurin inhibitor, sampled at 1 year. The sequences come from PBMCs, collected after an allogeneic stem cell transplant with a calcineurin inhibitor and methotrexate. The receptor source for this set is a female patient in her fifties or sixties who received an allogeneic stem cell transplant from an unrelated donor, was CMV-positive, and had chronic GVHD only. Some T cells may be transferred from the graft donor.

Here the CDR3 reads CASSGTSGATRNEQFF. The DNA for the CDR3 is TGTGCCAGCAGTGGGACTAGCGGGGCTACGCGGAATGAGCAGTTCTTC. The V gene is TRBV6-1, the J gene TRBJ2-1; 12 bases fit TRBD2. CDR1 MNHNS and CDR2 SASEGT come from the germline V gene. Trimming took 4 bases from V and 7 from J; bases not matched to a gene: 8. The CDR3 length is 16 residues.

J is TRBJ2-2 and V is TRBV30, with D uncertain. The CDR3 totals 14 residues. The V end lost 0 bases, the J end lost 1 base, and 6 bases lay between the germline ends. Germline CDR1 GTSNPN, CDR2 SVGIG (reference sequence). The CDR3 region is CAWSVLQNTGELFF. In DNA form, the CDR3 reads TGTGCCTGGAGTGTACTTCAGAACACCGGGGAGCTGTTTTTT.

The chain links TRBV5-5 to TRBJ1-2, with D unclear. The CDR3 contains 14 residues. The germline CDR1 and CDR2 sequences are SGHKS and YYEKEE (reference sequence). Trimming removed 0 bases at V and 2 bases at J, with 8 bases between. The CDR3: CASSLDYRNYGYTF. CDR3 nucleotides: TGTGCCAGCAGCTTGGATTACAGAAACTATGGCTACACCTTC.

This clone is a singleton in its sample. The V call is TRBV13, the J call TRBJ1-1; the D gene is possibly TRBD1 (5 bases). The V and J ends lost 4 bases and 1 base respectively, with 13 bases between them. CDR3 size: 15 residues. From germline, CDR1 is PRHDT and CDR2 FYEKMQ (reference sequence). CDR3 in amino acids: CASSSRSTGNTEAFF. CDR3 sequence (DNA): TGTGCCAGCAGCTCACGGAGCACAGGGAACACTGAAGCTTTCTTT.

J is TRBJ2-3 and V is TRBV7-8, with TRBD1 matching 7 bases. Looked up from germline, CDR1 is SGHVS and CDR2 is FQNEAQ. The CDR3 has 15 amino acids. V shed 5 bases and J 5 bases; nucleotides not matched to a gene: 10. CDR3 nucleotides: TGTGCCAGCAGCCCTACGCAAGGGGGCATAGATACGCAGTATTTT. This codes for CASSPTQGGIDTQYF.

This clone came up once. V usage is TRBV19 and J usage is TRBJ1-2; 10 nucleotides agree with TRBD1. CDR3 length: 14 residues. CDR1 and CDR2 (germline): LNHDA, SQIVND (reference sequence). Trimming cost V 5 bases and J 3 bases; bases outside gene matches: 3. The CDR3 spells CASSPGTGDYGYTF. CDR3 nucleotide sequence: TGTGCCAGTAGTCCAGGGACAGGGGACTATGGCTACACCTTC.

The J gene is TRBJ1-5, the V gene TRBV9, with D tentatively TRBD1 (6 bases). Trimming stripped 5 bases from V and 3 bases from J, with 15 bases between. Germline V gene lookup returns CDR1 SGDLS and CDR2 YYNGEE. The CDR3 contains 15 residues. CDR3 loop: CASSLVGQLNQPQHF. The CDR3 DNA is TGTGCCAGCAGTTTAGTAGGACAGCTCAATCAGCCCCAGCATTTT. Full variable domain (remainder filled in from reference TRBV9 and TRBJ1-5): DSGVTQTPKHLITATGQRVTLRCSPRSGDLSVYWYQQSLDQGLQFLIQYYNGEERAKGNILERFSAQQFPDLHSELNLSSLELGDSALYFCASSLVGQLNQPQHFGDGTRLSIL.

The chain combines TRBV6-1 with TRBJ2-7, with 8 bases that match TRBD1. Germline V gene sequence: CDR1 MNHNS, CDR2 SASEGT. The CDR3 runs to 15 residues. The V and J ends lost 4 bases and 3 bases, in that order; junction bases with no gene match: 8. CDR3 bases: TGTGCCAGCAGTGTTGCCGGGACAGGTCTCTACGAGCAGTACTTC. It encodes CASSVAGTGLYEQYF.

The chain has TRBV13 and TRBJ2-5, with a weak D call TRBD2 (5 bases). The ends were cut back, 4 bases at V and 2 bases at J, with 8 bases in the middle. The CDR3 loop spans 13 amino acids. Per the germline V gene, CDR1 is PRHDT and CDR2 is FYEKMQ (reference sequence). The DNA for the CDR3 is TGTGCCAGCAGCTCCCGGAGGCAAGAGACCCAGTACTTC. Its translation: CASSSRRQETQYF.

This clone was seen a handful of times. The chain has TRBV10-1 and TRBJ2-2; tentative D call: TRBD1 (6 bases). The CDR3 sequence is 14 residues long. Per germline, CDR1 WNHNN and CDR2 SYGVQD (reference sequence). Trimming shortened V by 6 bases and J by 4 bases, and 12 bases separated the two germline ends. The DNA for the CDR3 is TGCGCCAGCAGAGGACAGACCGGCACCGGGGAGCTGTTTTTT. Translating gives CASRGQTGTGELFF.